Below, 6 T cell receptor beta chains from the same sample are listed, as sequenced in a study of cytomegalovirus exposure and HLA in healthy donors (dated by TCRdb to the late 2010s). Libraries came from the immunoSEQ multiplex PCR assay. Not all clones reach the TCRdb copy of this immuneACCESS table, which keeps in-frame sequences only. Checked studies attribute under half of the gap to unresolved V genes and leave the rest unexplained. The sample records fewer than 200,000 clones, about 90% of which are singletons. Of the sample, 10% is held by the ten largest clones. Sample: PBMCs. All receptors derive from a woman in her late teens or twenties in good health and CMV-seropositive.

This chain links TRBV5-1 with TRBJ2-1; 8 bases align to TRBD1. V was clipped by 3 bases and J by 8 bases; unmatched bases: 7. The CDR3 runs 14 residues. CDR1 and CDR2 from the germline V gene are SGHRS and YFSETQ. Here the CDR3 DNA reads TGCGCCAGCAGCTCGGGACAGGTTGTGGATGAGCAGTTCTTC. Amino acids: CASSSGQVVDEQFF.

The V call is TRBV25-1, the J call TRBJ2-7; D is perhaps TRBD2 (5 bases). Trimming took 2 bases from V and 5 from J, leaving 7 bases between them. The CDR3 totals 12 residues. The germline gives CDR1 MGHDK, CDR2 SYGVNS. Here the CDR3 reads CASSERGNEQYF. CDR3 DNA: TGTGCCAGCAGTGAACGAGGGAACGAGCAGTACTTC.

The CDR3 region is CASSESRVTNYEQYF. The DNA of the CDR3 is TGTGCCAGCAGTGAATCCCGAGTAACCAACTACGAGCAGTACTTC. This chain links TRBV2 with TRBJ2-7; no clear D. CDR3 length: 15 amino acids. Germline V gene data show CDR1 as SNHLY and CDR2 as FYNNEI. The V end was cut by 2 bases, the J end by 3 bases, with 14 bases between.

J is TRBJ2-5 and V is TRBV7-8; D not certain. CDR3 size: 13 residues. Trimming pared 1 base from V and 4 bases from J, leaving 7 bases between. From germline, CDR1 is SGHVS and CDR2 FQNEAQ. The CDR3, as DNA: TGTGCCAGCAGCTTAGAATTAGCAGAGACCCAGTACTTC. As protein: CASSLELAETQYF.

V gene TRBV19 combines with J gene TRBJ1-5; D gene ambiguous. The CDR3 has 13 amino acids. Germline V gene data show CDR1 as LNHDA and CDR2 as SQIVND (reference sequence). The V end was cut by 4 bases, the J end by 7 bases, with 11 bases between. CDR3 bases: TGTGCCAGTAGTACGGGTCCCAACCAGCCCCAGCATTTT. Amino acid sequence: CASSTGPNQPQHF. The full variable domain, with the rest looked up from reference TRBV19 and TRBJ1-5, is DGGITQSPKYLFRKEGQNVTLSCEQNLNHDAMYWYRQDPGQGLRLIYYSQIVNDFQKGDIAEGYSVSREKKESFPLTVTSAQKNPTAFYLCASSTGPNQPQHFGDGTRLSIL.

V and J are TRBV6-5 and TRBJ2-7; a weak D match, TRBD2 (5 bases). Looked up from germline, CDR1 is MNHEY and CDR2 is SVGAGI. This CDR3 is built from 11 residues. V shed 0 bases and J shed 10 bases, with 7 bases lying between them. CDR3 DNA sequence: TGTGCCAGCAGTTACTCGAGGGTCCAGTACTTC. Its translation: CASSYSRVQYF.